These 25 T cell receptor beta chains originate from one sample sequenced in a study of blood T cell repertoires in COVID-19. Repertoires were generated with immunoSEQ multiplex PCR, while TCRdb's copy carries only in-frame clones and drops some. The sample consists of 300,000 or so clones, around 87% of them appearing once. Sequenced material: peripheral blood. These receptors were collected from a man in his fifties or sixties with active or convalescent COVID-19.

The rearrangement joins TRBV7-9 to TRBJ2-1; weak D call: TRBD1 (5 bases). Trimming shortened V by 5 bases and J by 8 bases, and 22 bases separated the two germline ends. The V gene's germline CDR1 is SEHNR and CDR2 FQNEAQ (reference sequence). The CDR3 sequence is 16 residues long. The CDR3 DNA sequence: TGTGCCAGCAGCACCCCGGACCGGAATCAGGGCGATGAGCAGTTCTTC. Translating it yields CASSTPDRNQGDEQFF. Full variable domain (rest looked up from reference TRBV7-9 and TRBJ2-1): DTGVSQNPRHKITKRGQNVTFRCDPISEHNRLYWYRQTLGQGPEFLTYFQNEAQLEKSRLLSDRFSAERPKGSFSTLEIQRTEQGDSAMYLCASSTPDRNQGDEQFFGPGTRLTVL.

V and J are TRBV11-2 and TRBJ1-1, with no clear D. Germline loops: CDR1 SGHAT, CDR2 FQNNGV. Trimming pared 1 base from V and 0 bases from J, leaving 9 bases between. The CDR3 is made up of 15 amino acids. The CDR3 DNA follows: TGTGCCAGCAGCTTAGGGGCCCCTATGAACACTGAAGCTTTCTTT. Translating gives CASSLGAPMNTEAFF.

The chain employs TRBV19 and TRBJ2-3; D perhaps matches TRBD2 (6 bases). This CDR3 contains 19 residues. CDR1 and CDR2 (germline): LNHDA, SQIVND (reference sequence). Trimming left V 0 bases short and J 3 bases short, with 22 bases between. CDR3 loop: CASSIEGRGGYHSTDTQYF. For the CDR3, the DNA is TGTGCCAGTAGTATAGAGGGACGTGGAGGGTACCACAGTACAGATACGCAGTATTTT.

V usage is TRBV10-3 and J usage is TRBJ2-3; D might be TRBD2 (6 bases). Germline CDR1 reads ENHRY; CDR2 reads SYGVKD. The CDR3 totals 13 residues. Trimming left V 5 bases short and J 6 bases short, with 12 bases between. This CDR3 is CAISPGTPDTQYF. In DNA, the CDR3 is TGTGCCATCAGTCCCGGGACTCCGGATACGCAGTATTTT.

V usage is TRBV9 and J usage is TRBJ2-3, with TRBD2 matching 9 bases. V gave up 0 bases and J gave up 4 bases; unmatched junction bases: 6. Germline CDR1 SGDLS, CDR2 YYNGEE. The CDR3 spans 16 residues. Written as DNA, the CDR3 is TGTGCCAGCAGCGTAGAAGGTAGCGGGGGCTCAGATACGCAGTATTTT. This codes for CASSVEGSGGSDTQYF.

The chain joins TRBV4-3 to TRBJ1-2; 7 nucleotides match TRBD1. The CDR3 covers 15 residues. V lost 1 base, J lost 7 bases, and 9 bases stayed unmatched. Germline CDR1 LGHNA, CDR2 YSLEER. The DNA of the CDR3 is TGCGCCAGCAGCCAAGCAATTGACAGGGTTGGTGGCTACACCTTC. It yields the protein CASSQAIDRVGGYTF.

A single count supports this clone. The DNA for the CDR3 is TGTGCCAGCAGCTACAGGGGGCGTCCGGAAGATACGCAGTATTTT. This codes for CASSYRGRPEDTQYF. J is TRBJ2-3 and V is TRBV9; 9 bases are shared with TRBD1. CDR3 length: 15 amino acids. With V trimmed by 4 bases and J by 5 bases, 8 bases remained unmatched. Germline values: CDR1 SGDLS, CDR2 YYNGEE.

The genes are TRBV11-2 and TRBJ1-5; 7 bases agree with TRBD1. J lost 6 bases, V lost 5 bases, and 4 bases had no gene match. Germline lookup yields CDR1 SGHAT and CDR2 FQNNGV. The CDR3 spans 13 residues. The CDR3 nucleotides read TGTGCCAGCAGCGCTACAGGGGTTCAGCCCCAGCATTTT. Its translation: CASSATGVQPQHF.

The rearrangement links TRBV4-1 to TRBJ1-1; D is unclear. The CDR3 runs 14 residues. The V end lost 3 bases, the J end lost 1 base, and 9 bases lay between the germline ends. Germline values: CDR1 MGHRA, CDR2 YSYEKL. The CDR3 loop is CASSHQDSNTEAFF. In DNA form, the CDR3 reads TGCGCCAGCAGCCACCAGGACTCGAACACTGAAGCTTTCTTT.

The rearrangement links TRBV24-1 to TRBJ2-5; 7 nucleotides align to TRBD1. J gave up 4 bases and V 3 bases, and 4 bases lay outside the gene matches. The V gene's germline CDR1 is KGHDR and CDR2 SFDVKD. There are 14 residues in the CDR3. The CDR3 sequence is CATSDPPGGETQYF. Here the CDR3 DNA reads TGTGCCACCAGTGATCCCCCAGGGGGAGAGACCCAGTACTTC.

The chain recombines TRBV30 with TRBJ1-4; 9 bases are a match to TRBD1. Germline V gene sequence: CDR1 GTSNPN, CDR2 SVGIG (reference sequence). V lost 3 bases and J lost 5; bases outside the gene matches: 4. CDR3 size: 14 residues. CDR3: CAWSPGTGNEKLFF. The CDR3 DNA reads TGTGCCTGGAGCCCCGGGACAGGGAATGAAAAACTGTTTTTT.

The V and J genes are TRBV6-1 and TRBJ1-2; 7 bases match TRBD1. The germline gives CDR1 MNHNS, CDR2 SASEGT. Losses at the gene ends were 0 bases for V and 5 bases for J; bases not matched to a gene: 6. The CDR3 has 15 residues. CDR3 sequence reads: CASSEALRGTYGYTF. CDR3 nucleotide sequence: TGTGCCAGCAGTGAAGCGCTCAGGGGGACTTATGGCTACACCTTC.

This rearrangement joins TRBV6-4 to TRBJ2-1; 10 bases are shared with TRBD2. Per the germline V gene, CDR1 is MRHNA and CDR2 is SNTAGT. The CDR3 is 16 residues long. Trimming cost V 2 bases and J 6 bases; bases outside gene matches: 7. The DNA for the CDR3 is TGTGCCAGCAGTGACGGGTCACTAGCGGGGATCAATGAGCAGTTCTTC. It codes for CASSDGSLAGINEQFF.

This chain links TRBV6-5 with TRBJ1-2, with a possible D match to TRBD1 (5 bases). CDR1 is MNHEY, CDR2 SVGAGI, per germline. The CDR3 runs to 15 residues. Trimming stripped 6 bases from V and 3 bases from J, with 17 bases between. DNA of the CDR3: TGTGCCAGCAGGCCCACCTCGGACACCCACTATGGCTACACCTTC. Translating gives CASRPTSDTHYGYTF.

This chain connects TRBV6-5 to TRBJ1-5, with D perhaps TRBD1 (6 bases). The V gene lost 5 bases and the J gene lost 5 bases, with 13 bases spanning the gap. Per germline, CDR1 MNHEY and CDR2 SVGAGI. The CDR3 has 14 amino acids. CDR3 DNA sequence: TGTGCCAGCAGTCTACAGGGATGGGATCAGCCCCAGCATTTT. This sequence encodes CASSLQGWDQPQHF.

This chain connects TRBV24-1 to TRBJ2-7; 8 nucleotides agree with TRBD1. V trimming: 5 bases; J trimming: 5 bases; junction bases outside the gene matches: 7. The germline V gene encodes CDR1 KGHDR and CDR2 SFDVKD. This CDR3 has 14 amino acids. CDR3 nucleotides: TGTGCCACCAGTGGCTTCAGGGGGCAGAACGAGCAGTACTTC. Translating gives CATSGFRGQNEQYF.

This clone occurred once. The V call is TRBV5-6, the J call TRBJ2-5; D may be TRBD1 (5 bases). Germline V gene sequence: CDR1 SGHDT, CDR2 YYEEEE. This CDR3 is built from 13 residues. Deletions cut 4 bases from V and 4 bases from J, with 11 bases between. DNA of the CDR3: TGTGCCAGCAGCCCCCAGGGCTCAGAGACCCAGTACTTC. This sequence encodes CASSPQGSETQYF.

The chain combines TRBV9 with TRBJ2-5; the D gene is possibly TRBD2 (7 bases). The CDR3 consists of 14 residues. The V and J ends lost 2 bases and 4 bases respectively, with 12 bases between them. Germline V CDR1 and CDR2: SGDLS, YYNGEE. The CDR3 region is CASSVWGGPETQYF. DNA for the CDR3: TGTGCCAGCAGCGTGTGGGGGGGCCCAGAGACCCAGTACTTC.

The chain has TRBV28 and TRBJ1-2, with 10 bases that match TRBD1. Germline V gives CDR1 MDHEN, CDR2 SYDVKM. V was clipped by 3 bases and J by 4 bases; unmatched bases: 2. The CDR3 consists of 14 residues. The DNA of the CDR3 is TGTGCCAGCAGTTTGGGGACAGGGGTCTATGGCTACACCTTC. Translating gives CASSLGTGVYGYTF.

This sequence joins TRBV12-3 or TRBV12-4 and TRBJ2-5; 10 bases are shared with TRBD1. J gave up 5 bases and V 6 bases, and 3 bases lay outside the gene matches. The CDR3 is made up of 13 amino acids. The CDR3 here is CASRTGGEETQYF. Here the CDR3 DNA reads TGTGCCAGCAGGACAGGGGGCGAGGAGACCCAGTACTTC.

The chain links TRBV5-1 to TRBJ2-1; 7 nucleotides align to TRBD1. Germline CDR1 is SGHRS and CDR2 is YFSETQ. V dropped 0 bases and J dropped 5; count of bases not matched to a gene: 5. The CDR3 is 15 amino acids. The DNA of the CDR3 is TGCGCCAGCAGCTTGGCCGGGACAGCCGACAATGAGCAGTTCTTC. Translating it yields CASSLAGTADNEQFF.

In its sample, this clone was seen once. V is TRBV10-3 and J is TRBJ2-5; TRBD1 aligns across 11 bases. The CDR3 extends over 16 amino acids. Germline trimming cut 6 bases from V and 3 bases from J; bases unmatched to any gene: 9. CDR1 and CDR2 from the germline V gene are ENHRY and SYGVKD. The CDR3 sequence is CAIRGSGTGGEETQYF. Here the CDR3 DNA reads TGTGCCATCAGGGGATCCGGGACAGGGGGGGAAGAGACCCAGTACTTC.

J is TRBJ2-6 and V is TRBV9, with a weak D call TRBD1 (5 bases). There are 19 residues in the CDR3. The germline V gene has CDR1 SGDLS and CDR2 YYNGEE. Trimming stripped 0 bases from V and 0 bases from J, with 16 bases between. In DNA form, the CDR3 reads TGTGCCAGCAGCGTAGGTCCCGCAGGGATTATCTCTGGGGCCAACGTCCTGACTTTC. It yields the protein CASSVGPAGIISGANVLTF. The full variable domain, in which reference TRBV9 and TRBJ2-6 provide the parts outside the CDR3, is DSGVTQTPKHLITATGQRVTLRCSPRSGDLSVYWYQQSLDQGLQFLIQYYNGEERAKGNILERFSAQQFPDLHSELNLSSLELGDSALYFCASSVGPAGIISGANVLTFGAGSRLTVL.

The gene calls are TRBV28 and TRBJ1-2; 7 positions agree with TRBD1. CDR3 size: 15 residues. The V gene end was trimmed by 2 bases and the J gene end by 6 bases; junction bases not matched to a gene: 9. Per germline, CDR1 MDHEN and CDR2 SYDVKM. DNA for the CDR3: TGTGCCAGCAGTTTAGGCCGAAGACAGGGCCATGGCTACACCTTC. Its protein is CASSLGRRQGHGYTF.

CDR3 sequence reads: CAWSVMTVGDGYTF. DNA of the CDR3: TGTGCCTGGAGTGTTATGACAGTCGGAGATGGCTACACCTTC. The rearrangement joins TRBV30 to TRBJ1-2; maybe TRBD1 (5 bases). Germline V CDR1 and CDR2: GTSNPN, SVGIG (reference sequence). V was shortened by 0 bases and J by 6 bases, with 14 bases between the two germline ends. The CDR3 runs 14 residues.